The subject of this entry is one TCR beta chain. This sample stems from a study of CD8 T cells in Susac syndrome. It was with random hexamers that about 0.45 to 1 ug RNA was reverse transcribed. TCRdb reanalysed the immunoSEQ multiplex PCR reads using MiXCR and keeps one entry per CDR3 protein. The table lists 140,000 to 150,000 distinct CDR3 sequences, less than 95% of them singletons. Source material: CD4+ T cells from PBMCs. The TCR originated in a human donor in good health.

The CDR3 spells CASRRWTERNTEAFF. CDR3 DNA sequence: TGTGCCAGTAGGCGCTGGACAGAGCGGAACACTGAAGCTTTCTTT. V and J are TRBV19 and TRBJ1-1, with D possibly being TRBD1 (6 bases). Germline assignment: CDR1 LNHDA and CDR2 SQIVND (reference sequence). This CDR3 comprises 15 residues. V lost 6 bases to trimming and J lost 1 base, with 15 bases between them.